The clone carrying this TCR beta chain was recorded a few times. Its target is not known. CDR3 length equals 15 residues. The germline CDR1 and CDR2 sequences are LGHDT and YNNKEL (reference sequence). J was trimmed by 7 bases and V by 3 bases; bases with no gene match: 10. From the RT-PCR reads, TCRdb called clonotypes with MiXCR, one entry per CDR3 protein. The sample has about 570,000 distinct CDR3 sequences, 12% seen once. This sample is part of a study of response to subunit inactivated influenza vaccine. Broader study findings: Seasonal influenza vaccination, on each occasion, was suggested by the authors to recruit few new T cells.

The sequencing used PBMCs from blood, collected on the day of vaccination. This sequence joins TRBV3-1 and TRBJ2-7; TRBD2 aligns across 9 bases. The TCR was taken from a middle-aged man who received an inactivated influenza vaccine. The CDR3, as DNA: TGTGCCAGCAGCCAGGGCGGGGGGGTTAGAGGAGAGCAGTACTTC. This sequence encodes CASSQGGGVRGEQYF.